One and the same sample provided the 9 T cell receptor beta chains below, sequenced in a study of regulatory T cells in long-lasting Graves disease listed by TCRdb under 2021. Library preparation used multiplex PCR. These reads were obtained on an Illumina HiSeq 4000. iRepertoire HTBI primers and Arm-PCR amplification of CDR3 regions were used to construct TCR beta libraries. In-frame beta chains were kept once TCRdb had trimmed the public reads at Q25 with fastp and called clones with MiXCR. When rows share a CDR3 protein, they turn into one entry using the most common DNA and genes. The sample table records almost 450,000 distinct CDR3 sequences; roughly 17% of these occur just once. The ten largest clones take up 9.5% to 12% of the sample. Interpreted using the paper, the time point label stands for: newly diagnosed GD, antithyroid drugs for less than 3 months. For both TCR sequencing and RNA sequencing, RNA was extracted from PBMCs using TRIzol.

The same data also contributed to another study, on T cells in Graves' hyperthyroidism and ophthalmopathy.

This specimen was peripheral blood mononuclear cells (PBMCs), taken at new diagnosis, from a patient treated with antithyroid drugs. These receptor sequences come from a woman aged 30 to 39 with Graves disease. Donor details come from another sample of the same person, matched by shared clones.

This clonotype has at least ten counts. The chain is built from TRBV11-2 and TRBJ1-1; D perhaps matches TRBD1 (5 bases). Between the trimmed V and J ends, which lost 5 bases and 6 bases, there was a span of 10 bases. Germline lookup yields CDR1 SGHAT and CDR2 FQNNGV. This CDR3 has 12 amino acids. The CDR3 bases are TGTGCCAGCAGCCATGGGGGGGCTGAAGCTTTCTTT. Translating gives CASSHGGAEAFF.

This clonotype occurred many times. The chain joins TRBV3-1 to TRBJ2-5, with unresolved D. CDR3 length: 14 residues. V was pared by 0 bases and J by 5 bases, with 10 bases between. The germline V gene has CDR1 LGHDT and CDR2 YNNKEL (reference sequence). The chain's CDR3 is CASSQDKRGETQYF. The CDR3 DNA reads TGTGCCAGCAGCCAAGATAAGCGTGGGGAGACCCAGTACTTC.

The table lists this clonotype with many counts. The J gene is TRBJ2-6, the V gene TRBV28, with 12 bases identical to TRBD1. Germline values: CDR1 MDHEN, CDR2 SYDVKM. V trimming: 5 bases; J trimming: 0 bases; junction bases outside the gene matches: 8. The CDR3 extends over 19 amino acids. This CDR3 is CASSPGTGGAPSGANVLTF. In DNA, the CDR3 is TGTGCCAGCAGTCCTGGGACAGGGGGCGCCCCCTCTGGGGCCAACGTCCTGACTTTC.

In this sample, this clonotype turned up many times. CDR3 DNA sequence: TGTGCCAGCAGTTACTCGAGCACTGAAGCTTTCTTT. It encodes CASSYSSTEAFF. The chain couples TRBV6-2 or TRBV6-3 to TRBJ1-1, with D hard to call. V dropped 0 bases and J dropped 4 bases, with 3 bases sitting between them. From germline, CDR1 is MNHEY and CDR2 SVGEGT. This CDR3 is 12 amino acids long.

This clonotype was seen a handful of times. A far larger clone differs by one base, so this is likely a read error. This chain uses TRBV7-9 with TRBJ2-7, with TRBD2 matching over 9 bases. Germline CDR1 SEHNR, CDR2 FQNEAQ (reference sequence). This CDR3 region has 15 residues. The CDR3 here is CASSPSSGMRVELYF. CDR3 in DNA: TGTGCCAGCAGCCCCTCTAGCGGGATGAGGGTTGAGCTGTACTTC.

This chain uses TRBV9 with TRBJ2-1; a possible D gene is TRBD2 (5 bases). The germline V and J ends were trimmed by 1 base and 0 bases, with 11 bases remaining between them. The CDR3 totals 16 residues. The germline V gene encodes CDR1 SGDLS and CDR2 YYNGEE. The CDR3 is CASSVFRGSSYNEQFF. DNA for the CDR3: TGTGCCAGCAGCGTATTCCGGGGAAGCTCCTACAATGAGCAGTTCTTC. Based on the CDR3 plus reference TRBV9 and TRBJ2-1, the full variable domain is DSGVTQTPKHLITATGQRVTLRCSPRSGDLSVYWYQQSLDQGLQFLIQYYNGEERAKGNILERFSAQQFPDLHSELNLSSLELGDSALYFCASSVFRGSSYNEQFFGPGTRLTVL.

There are many counts of this clonotype. The chain is built from TRBV6-1 and TRBJ1-2; 8 positions match TRBD1. CDR1 is MNHNS, CDR2 SASEGT, per germline. This CDR3 is 15 amino acids long. V shed 7 bases, J shed 0 bases, and the junction held 7 bases outside the gene matches. The CDR3 DNA follows: TGTGCCAGCACCAAAGGACAGGGAACTAACTATGGCTACACCTTC. This codes for CASTKGQGTNYGYTF.

This clonotype was seen a handful of times. This chain connects TRBV5-8 to TRBJ2-1; 8 nucleotides agree with TRBD2. The CDR3 has 14 residues. Germline V gene sequence: CDR1 SGHTS, CDR2 YDEGEE. J was trimmed by 5 bases and V by 5 bases; bases with no gene match: 6. CDR3 DNA sequence: TGTGCCAGCAGGGACAGCGGGAGTGACAATGAGCAGTTCTTC. This translates into CASRDSGSDNEQFF.

Turning to this clonotype: This may stem from a read error, because a much larger clone lies one nucleotide away. The chain uses TRBV9 and TRBJ2-3; D not certain. There are 12 residues in the CDR3. V lost 0 bases to trimming and J lost 4 bases, with 3 bases between them. Germline V gives CDR1 SGDLS, CDR2 YYNGEE. The CDR3 region has the DNA TGTGCCAGCAGCGTAGACTCAGATACGCAGTATTTT. This sequence encodes CASSVDSDTQYF.